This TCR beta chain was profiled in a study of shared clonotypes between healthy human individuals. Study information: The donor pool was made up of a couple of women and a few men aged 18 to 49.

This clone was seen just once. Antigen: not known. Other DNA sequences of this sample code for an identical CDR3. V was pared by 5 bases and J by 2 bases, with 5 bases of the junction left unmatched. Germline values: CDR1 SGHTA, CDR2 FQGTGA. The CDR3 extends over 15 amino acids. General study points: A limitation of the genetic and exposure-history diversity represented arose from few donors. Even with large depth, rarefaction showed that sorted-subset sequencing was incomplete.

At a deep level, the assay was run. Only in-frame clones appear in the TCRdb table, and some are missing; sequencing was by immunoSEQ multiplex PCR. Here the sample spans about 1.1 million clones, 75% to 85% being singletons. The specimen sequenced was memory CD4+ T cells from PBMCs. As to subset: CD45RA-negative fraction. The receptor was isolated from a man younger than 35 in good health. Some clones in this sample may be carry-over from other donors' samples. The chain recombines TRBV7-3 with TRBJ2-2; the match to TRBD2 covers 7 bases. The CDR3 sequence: CASSLSGVNTGELFF. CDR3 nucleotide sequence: TGTGCCAGCAGCCTGAGCGGGGTTAACACCGGGGAGCTGTTTTTT.